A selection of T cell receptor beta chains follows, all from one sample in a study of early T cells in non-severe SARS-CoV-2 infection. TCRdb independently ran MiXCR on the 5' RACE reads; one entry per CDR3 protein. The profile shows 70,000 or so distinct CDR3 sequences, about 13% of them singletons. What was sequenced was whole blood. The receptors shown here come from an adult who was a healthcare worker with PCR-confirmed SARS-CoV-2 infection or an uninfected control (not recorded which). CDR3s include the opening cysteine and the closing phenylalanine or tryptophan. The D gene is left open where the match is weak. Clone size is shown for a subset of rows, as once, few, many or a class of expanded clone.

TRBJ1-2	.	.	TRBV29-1	TGCAGCGTTCATTACCGGGGTTTGGGAGACGGCTACACCTTC	CSVHYRGLGDGYTF
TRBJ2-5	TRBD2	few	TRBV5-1	TGCGCCAGCAGCTTGGAAAATAGCGGGGGCGGGGAGACCCAGTACTTC	CASSLENSGGGETQYF
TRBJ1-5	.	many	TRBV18	TGTGCCAGCTCACCACTCAGGGAATCCAATCAGCCCCAGCATTTT	CASSPLRESNQPQHF
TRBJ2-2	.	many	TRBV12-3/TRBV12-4	TGTGCCAGCAGTACTCAATCGGTCCTCACCGGGGAGCTGTTTTTT	CASSTQSVLTGELFF
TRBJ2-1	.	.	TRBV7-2	TGTGCCAGCAGCTTGGGGATGACCTACAATGAGCAGTTCTTC	CASSLGMTYNEQFF
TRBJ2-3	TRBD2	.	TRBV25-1	TGTGCCAGCAGTACGGGACTAATTAAAGATACGCAGTATTTT	CASSTGLIKDTQYF
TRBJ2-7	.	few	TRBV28	TGTGCCAGCAGTTTAGGGGGGCGGGTGGACCACGACGAGCAGTACTTC	CASSLGGRVDHDEQYF
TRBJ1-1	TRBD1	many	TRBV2	TGTGCCGGACAGGATAACAAGAACACTGAAGCTTTCTTT	CAGQDNKNTEAFF
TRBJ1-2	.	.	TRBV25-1	TGTGCCAGCAGTGCAGTAGGGAATAACGGCTACACCTTC	CASSAVGNNGYTF
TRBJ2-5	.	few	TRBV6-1	TGTGCCAGCAGGGGGGGACGGACCCAAGAGACCCAGTACTTC	CASRGGRTQETQYF
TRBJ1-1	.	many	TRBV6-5	TGTGCCAGCAGACTCGGGGGGCAGAACACTGAAGCTTTCTTT	CASRLGGQNTEAFF
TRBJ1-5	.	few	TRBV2	TGTGCCAGCAGTGAAGGACAGTCGACAAATCAGCCCCAGCATTTT	CASSEGQSTNQPQHF
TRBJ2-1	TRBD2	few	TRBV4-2	TGTGCCAGCAGCCAAGAATTAGCGGGGGTCAATGAGCAGTTCTTC	CASSQELAGVNEQFF
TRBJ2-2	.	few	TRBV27	TGTGCCAGCAGTCCCGTGCAGGGGACCGGGGAGCTGTTTTTT	CASSPVQGTGELFF
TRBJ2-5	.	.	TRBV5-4	TGTGCCAGCAGTCCTGGGGACCATAATTCAGAGACCCAGTACTTC	CASSPGDHNSETQYF
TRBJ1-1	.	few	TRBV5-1	TGCGCCAGCAGGGTCTCTACAGGGGAAGCTTTCTTT	CASRVSTGEAFF
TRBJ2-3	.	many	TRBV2	TGTGCCAGCCGCAAGCCTGGGGGAAGCACAGATACGCAGTATTTT	CASRKPGGSTDTQYF
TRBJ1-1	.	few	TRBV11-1	TGTGCCAGCAGCCTACACGAGGGCACTGAAGCTTTCTTT	CASSLHEGTEAFF
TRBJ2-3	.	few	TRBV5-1	TGCGCCAGCCGGAAGTTAGGTTCAGCGACAGATACGCAGTATTTT	CASRKLGSATDTQYF
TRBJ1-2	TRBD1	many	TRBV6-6	TGTGCCAGCAGTTACTCCCCCCCACAGGGGGCATCGGCCTATGGCTACACCTTC	CASSYSPPQGASAYGYTF
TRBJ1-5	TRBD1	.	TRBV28	TGTGCCAGCAGTACGGACAGGGGGGAGCCCCAGCATTTT	CASSTDRGEPQHF
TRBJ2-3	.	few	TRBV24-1	TGTGCCACCAGTGATGGGGCCGAGAAAATCACAGATACGCAGTATTTT	CATSDGAEKITDTQYF
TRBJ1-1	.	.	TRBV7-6	TGTGCCAGCAGCAGAACGGAGAGGACTGAAGCTTTCTTT	CASSRTERTEAFF
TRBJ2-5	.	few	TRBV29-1	TGCAGCGTGGGGACCCAGTACTTC	CSVGTQYF
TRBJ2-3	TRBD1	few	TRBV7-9	TGTGCCAGCAGCCCCGACAGGGGAAGCACAGATACGCAGTATTTT	CASSPDRGSTDTQYF
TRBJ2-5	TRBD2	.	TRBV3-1	TGTGCCAGCAGCCCCGTCGGGGGGGCAGGAGAGACCCAGTACTTC	CASSPVGGAGETQYF
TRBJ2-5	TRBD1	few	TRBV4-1	TGCGCCAGCAGCCAAGAACAGGGGGTAGGAGAGACCCAGTACTTC	CASSQEQGVGETQYF
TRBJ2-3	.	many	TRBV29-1	TGCAGCGTTAGTGTTTTCACAGATACGCAGTATTTT	CSVSVFTDTQYF
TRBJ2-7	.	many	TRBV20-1	TGCAGTGCTAGGGTACTAAGTGGACCCAACGAGCAGTACTTC	CSARVLSGPNEQYF
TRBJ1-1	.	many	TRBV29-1	TGCAGCGCCGAGACCGGTTACACTGAAGCTTTCTTT	CSAETGYTEAFF
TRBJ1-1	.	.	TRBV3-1	TGTGCCAGCAGCACCGTCCGGGCTGCTGAAGCTTTCTTT	CASSTVRAAEAFF
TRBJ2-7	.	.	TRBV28	TGTGCCAGCAGTTTAGCCAGATCCGGCGCCTACGAGCAGTACTTC	CASSLARSGAYEQYF
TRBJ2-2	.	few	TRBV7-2	TGTGCCAGCAGCGTCAGCGGGACAGCCGGGGAGCTGTTTTTT	CASSVSGTAGELFF
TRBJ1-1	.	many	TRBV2	TGTGCCAGCATCGAGTTGAACACTGAAGCTTTCTTT	CASIELNTEAFF
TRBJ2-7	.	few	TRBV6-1	TGTGCCAGCAGTGATCAGCGCCCCCGCTACGAGCAGTACTTC	CASSDQRPRYEQYF
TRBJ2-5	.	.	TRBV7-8	TGTGCCAGCAGCTCAACCCCGGCCCAGTACTTC	CASSSTPAQYF
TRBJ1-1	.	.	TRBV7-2	TGTGCCAGCAGCACCTACACCGGGGGTGCTTTCTTT	CASSTYTGGAFF
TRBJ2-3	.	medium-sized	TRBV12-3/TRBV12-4	TGTGCCAGCAGTTTAGGAGGAGGTCCAGATACGCAGTATTTT	CASSLGGGPDTQYF
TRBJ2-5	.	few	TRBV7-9	TGTGCCAGCAGCCGCGACCAAGAGACCCAGTACTTC	CASSRDQETQYF
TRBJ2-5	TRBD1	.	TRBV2	TGTGCCAGAAGGGACAGCCAAGAGACCCAGTACTTC	CARRDSQETQYF
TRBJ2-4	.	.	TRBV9	TGTGCCAGCAGCGTTTTAGCCAAAAACATTCAGTACTTC	CASSVLAKNIQYF
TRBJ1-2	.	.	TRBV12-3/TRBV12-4	TGTGCCAGCAGTTTAGATTTGGGGTATGGCTACACCTTC	CASSLDLGYGYTF
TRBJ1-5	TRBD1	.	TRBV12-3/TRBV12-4	TGTGCCAGCAGCCGACAGGGCGGGGTAAATCAGCCCCAGCATTTT	CASSRQGGVNQPQHF
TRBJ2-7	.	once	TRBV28	TGTGCCAGCAGTTTTAAGTACGAGCAGTACTTC	CASSFKYEQYF
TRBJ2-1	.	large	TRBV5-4	TGTGCCAGCAGCGACCTAGGACATCGCTTCAATGAGCAGTTCTTC	CASSDLGHRFNEQFF
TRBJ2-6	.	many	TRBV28	TGTGCCAGCAGTTTCGCAGCTGGGGCCAACGTCCTGACTTTC	CASSFAAGANVLTF
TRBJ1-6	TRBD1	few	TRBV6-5	TGTGCCAGCAGCCGGGACAGGGAAGGTTCACCCCTCCACTTT	CASSRDREGSPLHF
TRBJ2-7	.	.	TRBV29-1	TGCAGCGTTGGTTACAGTAGCGAGCAGTACTTC	CSVGYSSEQYF
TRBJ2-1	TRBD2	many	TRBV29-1	TGCAGCGTTGTGGGTACTAGCGGGGGCAATGAGCAGTTCTTC	CSVVGTSGGNEQFF
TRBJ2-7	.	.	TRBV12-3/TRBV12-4	TGTGCCAGCAGTGCCATTGCCTACGAGCAGTACTTC	CASSAIAYEQYF
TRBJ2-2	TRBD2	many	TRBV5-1	TGTGCCAGCAGCCTAGCGGGGACCAACACCGGGGAGCTGTTTTTT	CASSLAGTNTGELFF